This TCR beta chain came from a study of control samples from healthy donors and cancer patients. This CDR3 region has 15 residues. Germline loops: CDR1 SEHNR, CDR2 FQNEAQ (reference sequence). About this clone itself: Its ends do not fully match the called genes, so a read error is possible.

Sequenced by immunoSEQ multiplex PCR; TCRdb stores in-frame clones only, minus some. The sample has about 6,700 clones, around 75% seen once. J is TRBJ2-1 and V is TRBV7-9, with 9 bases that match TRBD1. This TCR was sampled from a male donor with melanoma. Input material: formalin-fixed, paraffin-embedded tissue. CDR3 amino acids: CASSPDRGSYNKQFF. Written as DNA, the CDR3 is TGTGCCAGCAGTCCGGACAGGGGCTCCTACAATAAGCAGTTCTTC.